This record concerns one T cell receptor (beta chain) sequence. The antigen remains undetermined. The sample originates from a study of OX40 agonist ivuxolimab in advanced cancers. On the study more broadly: Ivuxolimab, which is an agonistic anti-OX40 (CD134) antibody, was administered to the patients. Ivuxolimab doses were 0.01, 0.1, 0.3, 1.5, 3 or 10 mg/kg every 2 weeks. Patients with hepatocellular carcinoma, melanoma, renal cell or head and neck cancer made up the dose-escalation patients. Study observations and caveats: CD8+ T cells averaged more expanded clones than CD4+.

Here immunoSEQ multiplex PCR was the method, and the copy in TCRdb shows in-frame clones only, minus some. The repertoire holds around 45,000 clones, with almost 90% as singletons. The V end lost 2 bases, the J end lost 7 bases, and 12 bases lay between the germline ends. CDR3 length equals 14 residues. Germline V gene sequence: CDR1 MDHEN, CDR2 SYDVKM. The specimen comprised CD4+ or CD8+ T cells sorted from blood, sampled in a trial of the OX40 agonist ivuxolimab. The receptor was derived from an adult with an advanced solid tumor such as melanoma, head and neck, liver or kidney cancer. V usage is TRBV28 and J usage is TRBJ2-4; D unclear. The chain's CDR3 is CASSLPVPSNIQYF. The CDR3 DNA reads TGTGCCAGCAGTTTACCGGTGCCCTCCAACATTCAGTACTTC. Drawing the rest from reference TRBV28 and TRBJ2-4, the complete variable domain is DVKVTQSSRYLVKRTGEKVFLECVQDMDHENMFWYRQDPGLGLRLIYFSYDVKMKEKGDIPEGYSVSREKKERFSLILESASTNQTSMYLCASSLPVPSNIQYFGAGTRLSVL.